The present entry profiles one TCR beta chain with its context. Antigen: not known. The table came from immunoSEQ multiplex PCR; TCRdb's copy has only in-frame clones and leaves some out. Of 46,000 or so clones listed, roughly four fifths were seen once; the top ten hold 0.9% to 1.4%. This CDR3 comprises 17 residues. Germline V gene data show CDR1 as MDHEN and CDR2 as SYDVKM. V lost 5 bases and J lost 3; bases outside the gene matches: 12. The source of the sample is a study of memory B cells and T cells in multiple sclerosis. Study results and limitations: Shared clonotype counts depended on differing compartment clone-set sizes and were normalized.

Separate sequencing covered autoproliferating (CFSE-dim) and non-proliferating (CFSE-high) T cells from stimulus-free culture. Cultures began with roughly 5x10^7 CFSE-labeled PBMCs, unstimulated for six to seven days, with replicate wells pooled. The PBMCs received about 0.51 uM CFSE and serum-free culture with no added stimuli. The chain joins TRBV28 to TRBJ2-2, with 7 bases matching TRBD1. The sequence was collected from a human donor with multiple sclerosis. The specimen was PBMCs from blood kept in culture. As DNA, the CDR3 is TGTGCCAGCAGTCCCCCGATATCCAGGGGGTACACCGGGGAGCTGTTTTTT. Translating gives CASSPPISRGYTGELFF.